These 8 T cell receptor beta chains were sequenced from one sample in a study of cytomegalovirus exposure and HLA in healthy donors. The PCR ran on 60 Vbeta and 13 Jbeta primers. The data were produced by immunoSEQ multiplex PCR, yet TCRdb's version contains in-frame clones alone and is incomplete. Recorded for this sample: about 150,000 clones. Input material: PBMCs. The receptors stem from a woman aged 50 to 60 in good health and CMV-seronegative.

The genes are TRBV18 and TRBJ2-1, with 12 bases that match TRBD2. J gave up 7 bases and V 6 bases, and 10 bases lay outside the gene matches. Germline loops: CDR1 KGHSH, CDR2 LQKENI. This CDR3 is 16 amino acids long. This chain's CDR3 is CASSPWTSGTLNEQFF. Here the CDR3 DNA reads TGTGCCAGCTCGCCCTGGACTAGCGGGACCCTAAATGAGCAGTTCTTC. The entire variable domain, with the rest obtained from reference TRBV18 and TRBJ2-1, is as follows: NAGVMQNPRHLVRRRGQEARLRCSPMKGHSHVYWYRQLPEEGLKFMVYLQKENIIDESGMPKERFSAEFPKEGPSILRIQQVVRGDSAAYFCASSPWTSGTLNEQFFGPGTRLTVL.

The chain combines TRBV30 with TRBJ1-5; 8 positions match TRBD1. Germline trimming cut 2 bases from V and 6 bases from J; bases unmatched to any gene: 9. The CDR3 totals 15 residues. The germline gives CDR1 GTSNPN, CDR2 SVGIG (reference sequence). The CDR3 nucleotides read TGTGCCTGGAGTTGGACAGGGAGGGTGGGTCAGCCCCAGCATTTT. Residues: CAWSWTGRVGQPQHF.

The chain has TRBV15 and TRBJ1-2; TRBD1 is a possible D gene (5 bases). The CDR3 covers 15 residues. Germline CDR1 LNHNV, CDR2 YYDKDF (reference sequence). Trimming left V 0 bases short and J 4 bases short, with 12 bases between. CDR3 bases: TGTGCCACCAGCAGAGATGCAGGGCGCGGCTATGGCTACACCTTC. Translation gives CATSRDAGRGYGYTF. Drawing the rest from reference TRBV15 and TRBJ1-2, the complete variable domain is DAMVIQNPRYQVTQFGKPVTLSCSQTLNHNVMYWYQQKSSQAPKLLFHYYDKDFNNEADTPDNFQSRRPNTSFCFLDIRSPGLGDTAMYLCATSRDAGRGYGYTFGSGTRLTVV.

The genes are TRBV4-2 and TRBJ2-2, with TRBD2 as a possible D gene (6 bases). The CDR3 has 15 residues. CDR1 and CDR2 from the germline V gene are LGHNA and YNFKEQ. V was cut by 3 bases and J by 4 bases, with 12 bases left in between. The CDR3: CASSQERGTTGELFF. The CDR3 DNA reads as TGTGCCAGCAGCCAGGAACGGGGGACCACCGGGGAGCTGTTTTTT.

The genes are TRBV19 and TRBJ1-3; tentative D call: TRBD1 (6 bases). Germline values: CDR1 LNHDA, CDR2 SQIVND (reference sequence). The CDR3 spans 17 residues. Trimming shortened V by 1 base and J by 2 bases, and 15 bases separated the two germline ends. CDR3 sequence: CASSIVYTGTAGNTIYF. The DNA of the CDR3 is TGTGCCAGTAGTATAGTCTACACAGGGACCGCTGGAAACACCATATATTTT.

This chain links TRBV28 with TRBJ1-2; possible D gene TRBD1, 6 bases. The CDR3 consists of 13 residues. Between the trimmed V and J ends, which lost 7 bases and 6 bases, there was a span of 15 bases. Looked up from germline, CDR1 is MDHEN and CDR2 is SYDVKM. The CDR3 coding sequence is TGTGCCAGCATCCCCGGACAGCGCGATGGCTACACCTTC. Its protein is CASIPGQRDGYTF.

The V and J genes are TRBV19 and TRBJ2-3; 8 bases align to TRBD2. This CDR3 region has 15 residues. Per the germline V gene, CDR1 is LNHDA and CDR2 is SQIVND (reference sequence). Trimming cost V 3 bases and J 4 bases; bases outside gene matches: 6. Here the CDR3 DNA reads TGTGCCAGTAGTATCCCGGGACTAGACGCAGATACGCAGTATTTT. Protein: CASSIPGLDADTQYF.

J is TRBJ2-1 and V is TRBV18; 10 bases match TRBD2. The CDR3 covers 18 residues. Germline trimming cut 6 bases from V and 0 bases from J; bases unmatched to any gene: 11. Germline lookup yields CDR1 KGHSH and CDR2 LQKENI. This CDR3 is CASSRESTSGLSYNEQFF. DNA for the CDR3: TGTGCCAGCTCCCGCGAATCGACTAGCGGGCTCTCCTACAATGAGCAGTTCTTC. Full variable domain (rest looked up from reference TRBV18 and TRBJ2-1): NAGVMQNPRHLVRRRGQEARLRCSPMKGHSHVYWYRQLPEEGLKFMVYLQKENIIDESGMPKERFSAEFPKEGPSILRIQQVVRGDSAAYFCASSRESTSGLSYNEQFFGPGTRLTVL.